These 15 T cell receptor beta chains came from one sample sequenced in a study of cytomegalovirus exposure and HLA in healthy donors. PCR employed 60 Vbeta and 13 Jbeta primers. Sequencing was performed with immunoSEQ multiplex PCR; in TCRdb, only in-frame clones are kept and a portion is missing. The sample lists about 43,000 clones, approximately 80% occurring once. Sequencing used PBMCs. All receptors come from a man under 40 in good health and CMV-seronegative.

V usage is TRBV27 and J usage is TRBJ1-1, with a possible D match to TRBD1 (6 bases). Germline V CDR1 and CDR2: MNHEY, SMNVEV (reference sequence). The CDR3 has 15 residues. V was shortened by 1 base and J by 3 bases, with 12 bases between the two germline ends. The chain's CDR3 is CASSLYPTGYTEAFF. CDR3 nucleotide sequence: TGTGCCAGCAGTTTATACCCGACAGGCTACACTGAAGCTTTCTTT.

The chain is built from TRBV7-2 and TRBJ2-2; possibly TRBD2 for D (5 bases). The V end was cut by 4 bases, the J end by 5 bases, with 11 bases between. Germline assignment: CDR1 SGHTA and CDR2 FQGNSA. The CDR3 is 14 amino acids. The CDR3 loop reads CASSYQPGTGELFF. The CDR3 DNA follows: TGTGCCAGCAGCTATCAACCGGGGACCGGGGAGCTGTTTTTT.

The chain joins TRBV4-1 to TRBJ2-1; TRBD2 matches at 8 bases. Per germline, CDR1 MGHRA and CDR2 YSYEKL. Unmatched junction bases numbered 3, after V lost 1 base and J lost 10 bases. The length of the CDR3 is 13 residues. The DNA for the CDR3 is TGCGCCAGCAGCCAAGTTAGCGGGGCAGAGCAGTTCTTC. Its translation: CASSQVSGAEQFF.

The chain recombines TRBV2 with TRBJ2-7; 9 bases match TRBD1. This CDR3 spans 13 amino acids. The J segment lost 9 bases and the V segment lost 5 bases, leaving 8 bases of the junction unmatched. Germline CDR1 reads SNHLY; CDR2 reads FYNNEI. The DNA of the CDR3 is TGTGCCAGCAGTACCTACGACAGGGGGAGGCAGTACTTC. Residues: CASSTYDRGRQYF.

The rearrangement joins TRBV5-4 to TRBJ1-1, with D maybe TRBD1 (6 bases). V lost 0 bases to trimming and J lost 7 bases, with 16 bases between them. Germline V CDR1 and CDR2: SGHNT, YYREEE (reference sequence). The CDR3 loop spans 15 amino acids. The CDR3 protein is CASSLEGGRYFEAFF. CDR3 bases: TGTGCCAGCAGCTTGGAGGGGGGGCGGTACTTTGAAGCTTTCTTT.

This clone occurred once. The V and J genes are TRBV28 and TRBJ1-1, with 11 bases lining up with TRBD1. V gave up 6 bases and J gave up 5 bases; unmatched junction bases: 11. Germline V gene lookup returns CDR1 MDHEN and CDR2 SYDVKM. There are 16 residues in the CDR3. CDR3 nucleotides: TGTGCCAGCAGCCTTCTTTTGGGACAGGGGGTTACTGAAGCTTTCTTT. Translating it yields CASSLLLGQGVTEAFF.

The chain uses TRBV5-1 and TRBJ2-3, with 10 bases aligning to TRBD2. V lost 4 bases and J lost 1; bases outside the gene matches: 6. The germline CDR1 and CDR2 sequences are SGHRS and YFSETQ. This CDR3 is built from 16 residues. The CDR3 nucleotides read TGCGCCAGCAGCCTCGCCGGGACTAGCGGCACAGATACGCAGTATTTT. Its protein product is CASSLAGTSGTDTQYF.

CDR3 in DNA: TGTGCCAGCAGTACTGACAGGCCGGGCGAGCAGTACTTC. It yields the protein CASSTDRPGEQYF. J is TRBJ2-7 and V is TRBV2, with D tentatively TRBD1 (6 bases). The CDR3 runs 13 residues. CDR1 is SNHLY and CDR2 is FYNNEI in the germline V gene. The V end lost 5 bases, the J end lost 6 bases, and 14 bases lay between the germline ends.

The chain employs TRBV7-2 and TRBJ1-2, with D perhaps TRBD1 (5 bases). Trimming stripped 8 bases from V and 5 bases from J, with 12 bases between. CDR1 is SGHTA and CDR2 is FQGNSA in the germline V gene. The CDR3 length is 12 residues. Here the CDR3 reads CASSPGQYGYTF. In DNA, the CDR3 is TGTGCCAGCTCCCCAGGGCAATATGGCTACACCTTC. Full variable domain (remainder filled in from reference TRBV7-2 and TRBJ1-2): GAGVSQSPSNKVTEKGKDVELRCDPISGHTALYWYRQSLGQGLEFLIYFQGNSAPDKSGLPSDRFSAERTGGSVSTLTIQRTQQEDSAVYLCASSPGQYGYTFGSGTRLTVV.

Points on this clone: Additional DNA sequences in this sample encode the identical CDR3. The J gene is TRBJ2-1, the V gene TRBV4-3; 14 positions agree with TRBD2. The V gene's germline CDR1 is LGHNA and CDR2 YSLEER. The length of the CDR3 is 17 residues. V was clipped by 2 bases and J by 6 bases; unmatched bases: 6. CDR3 DNA: TGCGCCAGCAGCCAAAGGGAGGGACTAGCGGGAGTCAATGAGCAGTTCTTC. It encodes CASSQREGLAGVNEQFF.

The chain joins TRBV30 to TRBJ2-3, with D possibly matching TRBD2 (6 bases). This CDR3 contains 12 residues. Deletions cut 3 bases from V and 6 bases from J, with 10 bases between. The germline CDR1 and CDR2 sequences are GTSNPN and SVGIG (reference sequence). CDR3 loop: CAWSGSPDTQYF. CDR3 nucleotide sequence: TGTGCCTGGAGCGGGAGCCCCGATACGCAGTATTTT. The whole variable domain, filled in from reference TRBV30 and TRBJ2-3, reads SQTIHQWPATLVQPVGSPLSLECTVEGTSNPNLYWYRQAAGRGLQLLFYSVGIGQISSEVPQNLSASRPQDRQFILSSKKLLLSDSGFYLCAWSGSPDTQYFGPGTRLTVL.

The chain combines TRBV27 with TRBJ2-5; 8 bases are a match to TRBD1. This CDR3 spans 15 amino acids. V gave up 5 bases and J gave up 2 bases; unmatched junction bases: 7. The V gene's germline CDR1 is MNHEY and CDR2 SMNVEV (reference sequence). As DNA, the CDR3 is TGTGCCAGCAGTCCTTGGACAGGGCGTCAAGAGACCCAGTACTTC. Amino acids: CASSPWTGRQETQYF.

The chain is built from TRBV9 and TRBJ2-3, with D hard to call. The CDR3 consists of 14 residues. Between the trimmed V and J ends, which lost 3 bases and 6 bases, there was a span of 14 bases. Germline V gives CDR1 SGDLS, CDR2 YYNGEE. The CDR3 region is CASSDVAWADTQYF. As DNA, the CDR3 is TGTGCCAGCAGCGACGTGGCCTGGGCGGATACGCAGTATTTT.

This chain connects TRBV19 to TRBJ1-1, with a possible D match to TRBD1 (6 bases). The V end was cut by 5 bases, the J end by 6 bases, with 16 bases between. The V gene's germline CDR1 is LNHDA and CDR2 SQIVND (reference sequence). CDR3 size: 14 residues. The CDR3 loop is CASSQLQGRPEAFF. CDR3 in DNA: TGTGCCAGTAGTCAACTACAGGGTCGGCCTGAAGCTTTCTTT.

This clone was seen only once. The chain carries TRBV5-1 and TRBJ2-3; perhaps TRBD2 as D (5 bases). V dropped 4 bases and J dropped 5 bases, with 14 bases sitting between them. This CDR3 is built from 14 residues. In germline, CDR1 is SGHRS, CDR2 YFSETQ. The CDR3, as DNA: TGCGCCAGCAGCGGGAGACACGGGGAAGATACGCAGTATTTT. Its protein is CASSGRHGEDTQYF.